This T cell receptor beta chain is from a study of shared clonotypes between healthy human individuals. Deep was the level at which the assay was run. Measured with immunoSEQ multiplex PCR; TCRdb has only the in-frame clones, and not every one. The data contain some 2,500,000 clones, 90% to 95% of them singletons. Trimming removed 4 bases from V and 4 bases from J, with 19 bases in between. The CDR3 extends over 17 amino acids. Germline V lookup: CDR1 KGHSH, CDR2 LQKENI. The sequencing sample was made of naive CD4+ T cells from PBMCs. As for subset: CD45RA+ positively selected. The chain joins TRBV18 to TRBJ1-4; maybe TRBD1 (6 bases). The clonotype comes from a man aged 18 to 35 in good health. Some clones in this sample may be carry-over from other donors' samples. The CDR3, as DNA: TGTGCCAGCTCACTACTTGGGTCGACAGGCCTTAATGAAAAACTGTTTTTT. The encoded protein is CASSLLGSTGLNEKLFF.